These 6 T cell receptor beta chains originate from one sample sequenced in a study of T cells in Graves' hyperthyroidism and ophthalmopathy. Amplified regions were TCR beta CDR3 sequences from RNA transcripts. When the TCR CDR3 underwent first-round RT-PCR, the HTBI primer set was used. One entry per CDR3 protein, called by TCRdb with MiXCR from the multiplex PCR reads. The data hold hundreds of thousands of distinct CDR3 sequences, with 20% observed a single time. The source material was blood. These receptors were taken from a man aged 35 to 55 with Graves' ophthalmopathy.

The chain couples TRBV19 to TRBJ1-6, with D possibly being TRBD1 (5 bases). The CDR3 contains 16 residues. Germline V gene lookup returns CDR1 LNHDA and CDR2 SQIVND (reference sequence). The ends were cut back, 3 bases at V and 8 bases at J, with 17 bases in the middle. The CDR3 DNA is TGTGCCAGTAGTATTCGGCTGGGGCAGACCCATTCACCCCTCCACTTT. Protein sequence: CASSIRLGQTHSPLHF.

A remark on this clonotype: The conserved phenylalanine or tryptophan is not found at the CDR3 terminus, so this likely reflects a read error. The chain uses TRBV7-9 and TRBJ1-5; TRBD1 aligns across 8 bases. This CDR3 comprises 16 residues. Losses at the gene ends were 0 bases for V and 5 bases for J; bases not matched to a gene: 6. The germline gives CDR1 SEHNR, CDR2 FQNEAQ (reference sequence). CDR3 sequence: CASSLAGTGPHQPQHL. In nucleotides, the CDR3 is TGTGCCAGCAGCTTAGCTGGGACAGGCCCTCATCAGCCCCAGCATCTT.

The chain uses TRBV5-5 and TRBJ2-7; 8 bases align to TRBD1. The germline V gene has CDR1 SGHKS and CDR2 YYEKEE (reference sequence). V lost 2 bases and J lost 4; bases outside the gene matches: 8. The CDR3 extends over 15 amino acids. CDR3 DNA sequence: TGTGCCAGCAGCTTATCACAGGGGGATGGGTACGAGCAGTACTTC. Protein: CASSLSQGDGYEQYF.

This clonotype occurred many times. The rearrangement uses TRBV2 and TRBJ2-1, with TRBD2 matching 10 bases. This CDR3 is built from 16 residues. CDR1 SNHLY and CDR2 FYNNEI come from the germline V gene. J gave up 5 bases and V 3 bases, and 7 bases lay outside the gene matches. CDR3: CASSDLSGGRDNEQFF. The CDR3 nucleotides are TGTGCCAGCAGTGACCTTAGCGGGGGGAGAGACAATGAGCAGTTCTTC.

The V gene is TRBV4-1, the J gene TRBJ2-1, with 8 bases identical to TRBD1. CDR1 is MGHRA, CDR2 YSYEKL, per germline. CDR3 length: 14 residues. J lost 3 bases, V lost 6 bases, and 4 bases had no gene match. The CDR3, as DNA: TGCGCCAGCAGACAACAGGGGGTCTACAATGAGCAGTTCTTC. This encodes CASRQQGVYNEQFF.

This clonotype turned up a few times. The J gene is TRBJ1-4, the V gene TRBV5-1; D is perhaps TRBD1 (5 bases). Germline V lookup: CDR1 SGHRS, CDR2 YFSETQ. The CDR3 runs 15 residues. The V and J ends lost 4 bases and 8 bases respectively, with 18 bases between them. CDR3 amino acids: CASSPGTARSEKLFF. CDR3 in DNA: TGCGCCAGCAGCCCGGGGACCGCCCGGAGCGAAAAACTGTTTTTT.